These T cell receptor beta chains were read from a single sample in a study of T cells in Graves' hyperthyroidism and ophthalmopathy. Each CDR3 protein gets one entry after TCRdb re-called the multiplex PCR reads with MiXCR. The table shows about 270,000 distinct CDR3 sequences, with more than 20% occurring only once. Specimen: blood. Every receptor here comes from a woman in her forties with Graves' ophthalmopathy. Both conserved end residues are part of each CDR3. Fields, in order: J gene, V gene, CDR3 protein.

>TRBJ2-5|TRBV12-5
CASGLGGQETQYF
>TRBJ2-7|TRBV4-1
CASSHGLAGDEQYF
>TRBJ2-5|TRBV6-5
CASSYSGKQTQYF
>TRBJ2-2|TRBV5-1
CASSNLGTARGTGELFF
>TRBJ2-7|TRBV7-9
CASSPGLAGEEQYF
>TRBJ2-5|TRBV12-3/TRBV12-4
CASRPGTGVPGTQYF
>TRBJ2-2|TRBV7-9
CASSLTQVTGELFF
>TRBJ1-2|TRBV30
CAWSEQIYGYTF
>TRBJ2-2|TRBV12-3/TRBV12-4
CASSFDRGRPGELFF
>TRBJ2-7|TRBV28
CASSELGYEQYF
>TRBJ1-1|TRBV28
CASRGLIEAFF
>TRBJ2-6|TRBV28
CASSFPGTGANVLTF
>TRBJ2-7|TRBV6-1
CASKRLVLTYEQYF
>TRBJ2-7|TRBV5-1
CASSAGDLSSEQYF
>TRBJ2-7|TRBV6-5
CASTSGDPREQYF
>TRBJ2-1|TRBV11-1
CASSLAGRDRGSGEQFF
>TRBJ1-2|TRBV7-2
CASSLVRGAGYTF
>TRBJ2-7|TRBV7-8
CASSSSGGAYEQYF
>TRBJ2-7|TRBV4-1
CASSQGDSKDYEQYF
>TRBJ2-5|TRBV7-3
CASSLKLEETQYF
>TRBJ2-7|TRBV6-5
CASSYASGNYEQYF
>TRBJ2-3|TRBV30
CAWSIGLAGPTDTQYF
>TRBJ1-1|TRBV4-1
CASSPQFGQTGTEAFF
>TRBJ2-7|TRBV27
CASSLSGGVERYF
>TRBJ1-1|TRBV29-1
CSVETGLGTEAFF
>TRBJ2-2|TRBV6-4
CASSELEAGVYTGELFF
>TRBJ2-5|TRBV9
CASSVAPRGETQYF
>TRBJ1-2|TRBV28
CASSHPTVPYGYTF
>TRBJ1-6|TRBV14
CASSQGWGQIINSPLHF
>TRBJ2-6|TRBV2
CASSEGPRSSGANVLTF
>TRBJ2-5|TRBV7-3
CASSSAVLAGAKETQYF
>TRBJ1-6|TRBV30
CTWSVRPQGSYNSPLHF
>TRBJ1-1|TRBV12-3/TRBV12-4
CASRDNRKLNTEAFF
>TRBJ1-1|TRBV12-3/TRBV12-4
CASSFLGRGFMNTEAFF
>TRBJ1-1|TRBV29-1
CSVTQGLTANTEAFF
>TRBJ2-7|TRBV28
CASSLKHRGSYEQYF
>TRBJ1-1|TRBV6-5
CASSYTTGNTEAFF
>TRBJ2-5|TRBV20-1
CSARQGGRETQYF
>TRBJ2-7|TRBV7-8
CASSSSQAGGSEQYF
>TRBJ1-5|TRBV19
CASGDGLRQPQHF
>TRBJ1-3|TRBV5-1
CASSLRGADGNTIYF